This TCR beta chain comes out of a study of blood T cell repertoires in COVID-19. As for the study in general: In each case, the material was cDNA or gDNA derived from T cells, B-cell-depleted T cells, or PBMCs.

V shed 1 base and J shed 10 bases, with 13 bases lying between them. Germline CDR1 is SGHTA and CDR2 is FQGNSA. The CDR3 has 13 amino acids. In the original analysis: How many nucleated cells were present was estimated from reference gene primer amplification. Using immunoSEQ multiplex PCR, the repertoire was profiled, and TCRdb retains in-frame clones only, with some absent. The V and J calls and clone size come from that table; D and trimming were worked out from the DNA. The repertoire holds under 45,000 clones, 84% seen once, with roughly 47% in the top ten. This clonotype was sampled from a human donor in a cohort sampled during active COVID-19. The chain has TRBV7-2 and TRBJ1-2; TRBD1 might be the D (6 bases). Sequencing was performed on peripheral blood. The CDR3 sequence is CASSLEGDTLYTF. The CDR3 nucleotides read TGTGCCAGCAGCTTAGAAGGGGACACCCTCTACACCTTC.